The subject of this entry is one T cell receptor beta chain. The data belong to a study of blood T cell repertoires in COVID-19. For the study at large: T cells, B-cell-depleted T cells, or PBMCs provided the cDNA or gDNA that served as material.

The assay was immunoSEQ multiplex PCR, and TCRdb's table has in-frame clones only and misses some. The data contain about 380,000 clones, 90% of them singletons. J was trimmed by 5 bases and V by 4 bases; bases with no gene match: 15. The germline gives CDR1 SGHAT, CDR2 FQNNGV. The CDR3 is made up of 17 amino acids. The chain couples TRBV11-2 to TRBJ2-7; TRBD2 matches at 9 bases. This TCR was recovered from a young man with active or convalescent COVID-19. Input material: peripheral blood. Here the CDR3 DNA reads TGTGCCAGCAGCTCACGTGCGGCCCTAGCGGGGAGCAACGAGCAGTACTTC. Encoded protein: CASSSRAALAGSNEQYF. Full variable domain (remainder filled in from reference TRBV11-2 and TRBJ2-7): EAGVAQSPRYKIIEKRQSVAFWCNPISGHATLYWYQQILGQGPKLLIQFQNNGVVDDSQLPKDRFSAERLKGVDSTLKIQPAKLEDSAVYLCASSSRAALAGSNEQYFGPGTRLTVT.